This TCR beta chain came from a study of cytomegalovirus exposure and HLA in healthy donors. About the study: A later analysis reported the same platform for the approximately 110 validation repertoires and the roughly 700 first-cohort repertoires.

V lost 1 base and J lost 0, with 18 bases in between. Germline CDR1 is KGHSH and CDR2 is LQKENI. The CDR3 spans 19 residues. The data were produced by immunoSEQ multiplex PCR, yet TCRdb's version contains in-frame clones alone and is incomplete. The sample includes over 80,000 clones, about 85% of them seen just once. Study results and limitations: Reports showed the classifier diagnosing cytomegalovirus status with high specificity and sensitivity. In vitro experiments confirmed that three CMV-associated chains were specific for CMV antigens.

The validation cohort, a group of more than 95 subjects, included the donors and was separate from the approximately 680-subject first cohort. Details on this clone: Its antigen remains unidentified.

The chain is built from TRBV18 and TRBJ2-2; D possibly corresponds to TRBD1 (7 bases). Sample: PBMCs. The TCR originated in a man aged 18 to 30 in good health and CMV-seropositive. This CDR3 is CASSPRNPGGPPNTGELFF. CDR3 bases: TGTGCCAGCTCACCACGGAACCCAGGGGGGCCCCCGAACACCGGGGAGCTGTTTTTT.